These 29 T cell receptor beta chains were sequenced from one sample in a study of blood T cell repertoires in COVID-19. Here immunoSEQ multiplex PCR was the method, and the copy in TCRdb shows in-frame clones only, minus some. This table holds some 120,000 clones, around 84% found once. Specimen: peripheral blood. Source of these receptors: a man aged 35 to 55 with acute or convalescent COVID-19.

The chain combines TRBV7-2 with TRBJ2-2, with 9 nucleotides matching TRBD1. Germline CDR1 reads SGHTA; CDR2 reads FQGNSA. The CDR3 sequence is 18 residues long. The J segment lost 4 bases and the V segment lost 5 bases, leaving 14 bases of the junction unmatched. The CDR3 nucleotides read TGTGCCAGCAGCCCACAGGGGGGACAGGGAATGGTCACCGGGGAGCTGTTTTTT. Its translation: CASSPQGGQGMVTGELFF.

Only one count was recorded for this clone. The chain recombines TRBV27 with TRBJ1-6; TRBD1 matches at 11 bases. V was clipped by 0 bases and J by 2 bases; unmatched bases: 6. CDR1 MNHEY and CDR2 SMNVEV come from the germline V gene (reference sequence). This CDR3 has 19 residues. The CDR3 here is CASSLSGTGGLAYNSPLHF. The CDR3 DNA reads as TGTGCCAGCAGTTTATCAGGGACAGGGGGGTTGGCCTATAATTCACCCCTCCACTTT.

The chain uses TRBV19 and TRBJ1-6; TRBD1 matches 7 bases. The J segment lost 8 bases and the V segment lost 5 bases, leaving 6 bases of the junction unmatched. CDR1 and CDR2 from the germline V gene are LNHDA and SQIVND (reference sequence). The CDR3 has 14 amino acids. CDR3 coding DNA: TGTGCCAGTAGTTTCGGACAGGCTTATTCACCCCTCCACTTT. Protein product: CASSFGQAYSPLHF.

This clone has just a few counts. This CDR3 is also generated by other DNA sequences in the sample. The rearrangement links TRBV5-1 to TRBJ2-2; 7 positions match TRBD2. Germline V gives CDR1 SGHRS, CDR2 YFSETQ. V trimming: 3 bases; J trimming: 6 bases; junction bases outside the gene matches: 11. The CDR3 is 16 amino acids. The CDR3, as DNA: TGCGCCAGCAGCTCCCAGATTCGGGGGAGGGCCGGGGAGCTGTTTTTT. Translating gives CASSSQIRGRAGELFF.

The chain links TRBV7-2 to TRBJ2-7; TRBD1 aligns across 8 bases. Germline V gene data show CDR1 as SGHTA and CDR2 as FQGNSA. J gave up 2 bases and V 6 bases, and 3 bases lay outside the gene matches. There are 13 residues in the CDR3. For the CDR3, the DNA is TGTGCCAGCAGACGGACAGGGACCTACGAGCAGTACTTC. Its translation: CASRRTGTYEQYF. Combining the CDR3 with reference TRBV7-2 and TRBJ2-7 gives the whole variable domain GAGVSQSPSNKVTEKGKDVELRCDPISGHTALYWYRQSLGQGLEFLIYFQGNSAPDKSGLPSDRFSAERTGGSVSTLTIQRTQQEDSAVYLCASRRTGTYEQYFGPGTRLTVT.

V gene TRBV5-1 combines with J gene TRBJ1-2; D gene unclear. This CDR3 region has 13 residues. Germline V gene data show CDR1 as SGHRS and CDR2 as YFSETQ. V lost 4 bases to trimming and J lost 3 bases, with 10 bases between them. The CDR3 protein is CASSPDGDYGYTF. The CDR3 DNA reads TGCGCCAGCAGCCCCGACGGAGACTATGGCTACACCTTC.

CDR3 region: CASKAGTGGDEQYF. The CDR3 DNA reads as TGCGCCAGCAAGGCCGGGACAGGGGGCGACGAGCAGTACTTC. The chain couples TRBV5-1 to TRBJ2-7; TRBD1 matches 12 bases. The ends lost 6 bases at V and 5 bases at J; junction bases unmatched: 6. The CDR3 is 14 residues long. From germline, CDR1 is SGHRS and CDR2 YFSETQ.

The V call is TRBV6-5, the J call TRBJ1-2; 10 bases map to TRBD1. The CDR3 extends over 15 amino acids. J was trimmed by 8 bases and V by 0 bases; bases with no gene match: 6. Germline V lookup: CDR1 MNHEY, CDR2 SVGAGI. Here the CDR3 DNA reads TGTGCCAGCAGTTACTCTAGCGGGACAGGGGAAGGCTACACCTTC. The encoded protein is CASSYSSGTGEGYTF.

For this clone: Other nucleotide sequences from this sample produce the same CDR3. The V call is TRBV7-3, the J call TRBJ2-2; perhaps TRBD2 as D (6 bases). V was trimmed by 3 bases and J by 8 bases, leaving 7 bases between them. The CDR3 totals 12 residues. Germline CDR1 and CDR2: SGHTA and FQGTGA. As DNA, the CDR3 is TGTGCCAGCAGCTTGAGCGGGGGGGAGCTGTTTTTT. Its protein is CASSLSGGELFF. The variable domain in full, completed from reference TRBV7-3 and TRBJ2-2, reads GAGVSQTPSNKVTEKGKYVELRCDPISGHTALYWYRQSLGQGPEFLIYFQGTGAADDSGLPNDRFFAVRPEGSVSTLKIQRTERGDSAVYLCASSLSGGELFFGEGSRLTVL.

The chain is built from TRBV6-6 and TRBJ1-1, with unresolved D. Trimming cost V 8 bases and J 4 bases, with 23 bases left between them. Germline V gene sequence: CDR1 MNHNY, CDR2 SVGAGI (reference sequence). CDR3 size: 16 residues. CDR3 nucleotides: TGTGCCAGCTGGTGGTCCGGGGTAGGACGGAGCACTGAAGCTTTCTTT. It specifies CASWWSGVGRSTEAFF.

CDR3 region: CASRLGGETQYF. As DNA, the CDR3 is TGTGCCAGCAGGCTCGGGGGGGAGACCCAGTACTTC. The V and J genes are TRBV2 and TRBJ2-5; 7 bases are shared with TRBD2. The trim removed 6 bases at V and 5 bases at J, leaving 3 bases unmatched. In germline, CDR1 is SNHLY, CDR2 FYNNEI. The CDR3 loop spans 12 amino acids.

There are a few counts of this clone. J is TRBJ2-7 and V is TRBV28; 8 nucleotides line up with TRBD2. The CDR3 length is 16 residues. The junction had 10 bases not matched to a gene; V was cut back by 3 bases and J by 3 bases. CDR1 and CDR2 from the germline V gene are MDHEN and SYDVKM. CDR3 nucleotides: TGTGCCAGCAGTTTCAGCCTAGCGGGTCTAAACTACGAGCAGTACTTC. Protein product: CASSFSLAGLNYEQYF.

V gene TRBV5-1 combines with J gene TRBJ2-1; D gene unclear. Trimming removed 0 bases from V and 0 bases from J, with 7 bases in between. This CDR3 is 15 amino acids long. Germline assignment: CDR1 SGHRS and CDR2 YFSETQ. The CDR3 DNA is TGCGCCAGCAGCTTGGGTTTTAGCTCCTACAATGAGCAGTTCTTC. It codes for CASSLGFSSYNEQFF.

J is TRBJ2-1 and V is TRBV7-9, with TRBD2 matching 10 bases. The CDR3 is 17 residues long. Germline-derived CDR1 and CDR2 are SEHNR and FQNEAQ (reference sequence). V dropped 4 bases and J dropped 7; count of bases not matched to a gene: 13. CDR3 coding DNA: TGTGCCAGCAGCTCATACAGCGGGAGGGGAGTTTTAAATGAGCAGTTCTTC. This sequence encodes CASSSYSGRGVLNEQFF.

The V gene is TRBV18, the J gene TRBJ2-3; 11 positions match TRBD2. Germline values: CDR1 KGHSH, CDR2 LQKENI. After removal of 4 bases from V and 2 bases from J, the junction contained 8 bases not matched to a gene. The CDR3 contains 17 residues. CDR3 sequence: CASSRSTSGGTTDTQYF. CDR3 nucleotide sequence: TGTGCCAGCTCACGATCTACTAGCGGGGGTACCACAGATACGCAGTATTTT.

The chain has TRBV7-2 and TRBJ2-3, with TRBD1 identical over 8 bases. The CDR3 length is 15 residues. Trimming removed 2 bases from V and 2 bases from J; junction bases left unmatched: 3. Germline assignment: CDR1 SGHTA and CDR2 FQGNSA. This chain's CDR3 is CASSLRDRHTDTQYF. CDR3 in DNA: TGTGCCAGCAGCTTAAGGGACAGGCACACAGATACGCAGTATTTT.

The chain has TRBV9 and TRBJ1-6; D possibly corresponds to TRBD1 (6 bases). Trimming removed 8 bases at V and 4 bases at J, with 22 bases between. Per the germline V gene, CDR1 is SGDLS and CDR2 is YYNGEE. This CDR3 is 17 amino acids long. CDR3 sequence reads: CASSRSGQLLYNSPLHF. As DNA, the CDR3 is TGTGCCAGTTCGAGGTCCGGACAGCTTCTTTATAATTCACCCCTCCACTTT.

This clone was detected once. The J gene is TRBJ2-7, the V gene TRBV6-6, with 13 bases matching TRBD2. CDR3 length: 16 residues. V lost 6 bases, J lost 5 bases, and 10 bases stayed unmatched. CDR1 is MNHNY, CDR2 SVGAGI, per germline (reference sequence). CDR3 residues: CASRQRTSGSKDEQYF. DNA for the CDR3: TGTGCCAGCAGACAAAGGACTAGCGGGAGTAAGGACGAGCAGTACTTC.

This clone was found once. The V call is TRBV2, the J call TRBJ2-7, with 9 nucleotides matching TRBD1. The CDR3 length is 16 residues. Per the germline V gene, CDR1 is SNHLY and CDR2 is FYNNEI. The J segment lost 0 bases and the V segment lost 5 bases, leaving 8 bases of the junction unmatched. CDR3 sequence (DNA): TGTGCCAGCAGTACCCCCGGGACAGGGATCTCCTACGAGCAGTACTTC. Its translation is CASSTPGTGISYEQYF.

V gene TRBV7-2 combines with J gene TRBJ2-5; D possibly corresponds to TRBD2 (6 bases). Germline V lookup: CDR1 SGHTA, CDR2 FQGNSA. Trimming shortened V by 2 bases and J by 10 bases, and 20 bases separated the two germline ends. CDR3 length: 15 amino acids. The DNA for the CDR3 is TGTGCCAGCAGCTTAAGCGGGCCCAAGGAAAGAAGCCAGTACTTC. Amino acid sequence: CASSLSGPKERSQYF.

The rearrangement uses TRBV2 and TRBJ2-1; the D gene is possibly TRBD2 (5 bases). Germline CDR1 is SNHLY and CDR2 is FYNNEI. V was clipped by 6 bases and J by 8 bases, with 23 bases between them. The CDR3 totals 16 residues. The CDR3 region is CASSYPSARGPDEQFF. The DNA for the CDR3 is TGTGCCAGCAGCTACCCTTCGGCCCGAGGGCCAGATGAGCAGTTCTTC.

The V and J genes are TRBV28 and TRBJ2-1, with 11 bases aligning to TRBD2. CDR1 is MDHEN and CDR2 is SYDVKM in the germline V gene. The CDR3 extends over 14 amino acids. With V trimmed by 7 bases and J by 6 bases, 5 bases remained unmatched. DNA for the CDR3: TGTGCCAGCACACTAGCGGGAGTACCCAATGAGCAGTTCTTC. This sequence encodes CASTLAGVPNEQFF.

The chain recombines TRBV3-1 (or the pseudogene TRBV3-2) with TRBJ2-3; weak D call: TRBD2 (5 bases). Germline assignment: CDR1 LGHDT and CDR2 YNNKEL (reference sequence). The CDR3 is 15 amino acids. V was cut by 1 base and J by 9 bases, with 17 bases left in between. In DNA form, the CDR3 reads TGTGCCAGCAGCCAAGCCCTTGGTGGACTGGGAACGCAGTATTTT. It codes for CASSQALGGLGTQYF.

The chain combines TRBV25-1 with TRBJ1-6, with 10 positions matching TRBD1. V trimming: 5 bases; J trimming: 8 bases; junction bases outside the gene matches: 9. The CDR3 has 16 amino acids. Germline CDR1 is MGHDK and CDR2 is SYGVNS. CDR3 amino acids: CASSSRTGGIYSPLHF. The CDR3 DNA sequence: TGTGCCAGCAGTTCGAGGACAGGGGGAATTTATTCACCCCTCCACTTT.

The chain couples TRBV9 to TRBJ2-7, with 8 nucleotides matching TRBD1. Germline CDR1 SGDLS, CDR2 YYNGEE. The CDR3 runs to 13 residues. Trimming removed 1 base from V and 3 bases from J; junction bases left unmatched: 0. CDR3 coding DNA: TGTGCCAGCAGCGTAACAGGGGGCTACGAGCAGTACTTC. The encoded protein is CASSVTGGYEQYF.

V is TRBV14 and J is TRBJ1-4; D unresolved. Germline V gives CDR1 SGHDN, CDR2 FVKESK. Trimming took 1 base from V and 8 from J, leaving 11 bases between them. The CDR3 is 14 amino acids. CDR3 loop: CASSQGGAGEKLFF. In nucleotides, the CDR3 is TGTGCCAGCAGCCAAGGGGGAGCAGGAGAAAAACTGTTTTTT.

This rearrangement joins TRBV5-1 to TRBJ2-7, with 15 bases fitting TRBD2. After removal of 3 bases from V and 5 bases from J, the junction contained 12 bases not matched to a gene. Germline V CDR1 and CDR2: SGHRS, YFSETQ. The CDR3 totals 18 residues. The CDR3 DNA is TGCGCCAGCAGCTCGGGACTAGCGGGGGGTTCCTCGGCCGACGAGCAGTACTTC. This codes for CASSSGLAGGSSADEQYF.

CDR3 in DNA: TGTGCCAGCAGCCTCAGGGACAGGGGTGAGCAGTTCTTC. It is translated as CASSLRDRGEQFF. This sequence joins TRBV7-9 and TRBJ2-1; TRBD1 matches 10 bases. Trimming at V came to 5 bases and at J to 9 bases, leaving 4 bases not matched to a gene. CDR1 and CDR2 (germline): SEHNR, FQNEAQ (reference sequence). This CDR3 spans 13 amino acids.

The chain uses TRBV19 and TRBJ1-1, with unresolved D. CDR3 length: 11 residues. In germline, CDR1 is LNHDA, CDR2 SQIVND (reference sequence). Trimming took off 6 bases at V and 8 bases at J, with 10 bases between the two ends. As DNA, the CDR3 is TGTGCCAGTAGACGGGATTCCGAAGCTTTCTTT. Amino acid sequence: CASRRDSEAFF.